A selection of T cell receptor beta chains follows, all from one sample in a study of spatial heterogeneity in lung cancer. TCRdb fed the 5' RACE reads into MiXCR, producing one record per CDR3 protein. The profile shows over 1,000 distinct CDR3 sequences, around 17% of them singletons. Specimen: lung tumor tissue, collected at surgery. These receptors all come from a male donor with early-stage non-small cell lung cancer. Each CDR3 is given with its conserved first and last residue. The D gene is left open where the match is weak. Expanded clones are given a class, and other clones once, few, many or no size at all.

d_call	v_call	clone_size	j_call	cdr3_aa	cdr3_nt
NA	TRBV7-8	medium-sized	TRBJ1-1	CASREGGNTEAFF	TGTGCCAGCAGAGAGGGGGGGAACACTGAAGCTTTCTTT
NA	TRBV5-1	medium-sized	TRBJ2-1	CASSLLAEYNEQFF	TGCGCCAGCAGCTTATTAGCGGAGTACAATGAGCAGTTCTTC
NA	TRBV5-1	medium-sized	TRBJ2-5	CASSSGTAEETQYF	TGCGCCAGCAGCTCAGGGACCGCGGAAGAGACCCAGTACTTC
TRBD2	TRBV12-3/TRBV12-4	medium-sized	TRBJ2-1	CASSPQGLAGVAEQFF	TGTGCCAGCAGTCCCCAGGGACTAGCGGGAGTAGCTGAGCAGTTCTTC
NA	TRBV20-1	medium-sized	TRBJ1-1	CSASRRRENTEAFF	TGCAGTGCTAGCAGGCGGAGGGAGAACACTGAAGCTTTCTTT
TRBD2	TRBV28	NA	TRBJ2-1	CASSPSFSGRVTAYNEQFF	TGTGCCAGCAGTCCCTCCTTTAGCGGGAGAGTGACTGCCTACAATGAGCAGTTCTTC
NA	TRBV24-1	many	TRBJ1-5	CATSDAQVNQPQHF	TGTGCCACCAGTGATGCGCAGGTCAATCAGCCCCAGCATTTT
NA	TRBV12-5	medium-sized	TRBJ2-4	CASGSGDSNLGIQYF	TGTGCTAGTGGTTCCGGGGACTCCAATTTAGGGATTCAGTACTTC
TRBD2	TRBV28	medium-sized	TRBJ2-1	CASSFLHPGRAGYNEQFF	TGTGCCAGCAGTTTCCTACACCCGGGGAGGGCGGGGTACAATGAGCAGTTCTTC
TRBD1	TRBV6-1	few	TRBJ2-2	CASSVKTGGTGELFF	TGTGCCAGCAGTGTAAAGACAGGGGGAACCGGGGAGCTGTTTTTT
TRBD1	TRBV9	NA	TRBJ2-5	CASSVGTGGVETQYF	TGTGCCAGCAGCGTCGGGACAGGGGGCGTGGAGACCCAGTACTTC
TRBD1	TRBV20-1	many	TRBJ2-2	CSATPRDSPSTGELFF	TGCAGTGCAACCCCCCGGGACAGTCCGTCCACCGGGGAGCTGTTTTTT
NA	TRBV7-2	many	TRBJ1-2	CASSLVGGTTYGYTF	TGTGCCAGCAGCTTAGTCGGAGGGACTACCTATGGCTACACCTTC
NA	TRBV12-3/TRBV12-4	large	TRBJ1-3	CASSLYPRTGNTIYF	TGTGCCAGCAGTTTATATCCAAGGACTGGAAACACCATATATTTT
TRBD2	TRBV20-1	NA	TRBJ2-1	CSARSPLAGVSAQQFF	TGCAGTGCTAGAAGCCCCCTAGCGGGAGTGTCAGCCCAGCAGTTCTTC
NA	TRBV29-1	medium-sized	TRBJ1-1	CSAAQGTEAFF	TGCAGCGCCGCACAGGGTACTGAAGCTTTCTTT
NA	TRBV12-3/TRBV12-4	medium-sized	TRBJ2-3	CASSFGGAGDTQYF	TGTGCCAGCAGTTTTGGGGGCGCGGGAGATACGCAGTATTTT
NA	TRBV29-1	hyperexpanded	TRBJ1-5	CSVVPGHGAGQPQHF	TGCAGCGTTGTACCGGGACACGGAGCGGGGCAGCCCCAGCATTTT
NA	TRBV5-1	many	TRBJ1-6	CASSLDGRANSPLHF	TGCGCCAGCAGCTTGGACGGCAGGGCAAATTCACCCCTCCACTTT
NA	TRBV7-2	few	TRBJ2-7	CASSLEISGSYEQYF	TGTGCCAGCAGCTTAGAGATTTCGGGTTCCTACGAGCAGTACTTC
NA	TRBV11-2	NA	TRBJ2-7	CASSLSSLGPSSYEQYF	TGTGCCAGCAGCTTGTCGTCCCTGGGACCTAGCTCCTACGAGCAGTACTTC
NA	TRBV5-8	medium-sized	TRBJ2-1	CASSLGFGGNEQFF	TGTGCCAGCAGCTTGGGGTTTGGAGGAAATGAGCAGTTCTTC